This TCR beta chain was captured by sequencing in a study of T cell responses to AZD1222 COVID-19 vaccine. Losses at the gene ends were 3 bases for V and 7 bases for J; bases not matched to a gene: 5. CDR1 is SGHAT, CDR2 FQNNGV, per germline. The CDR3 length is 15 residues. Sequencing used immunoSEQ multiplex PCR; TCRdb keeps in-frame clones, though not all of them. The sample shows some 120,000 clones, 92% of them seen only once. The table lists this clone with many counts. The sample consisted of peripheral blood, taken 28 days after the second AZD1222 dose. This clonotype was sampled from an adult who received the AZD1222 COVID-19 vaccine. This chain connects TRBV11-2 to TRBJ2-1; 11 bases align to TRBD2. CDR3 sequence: CASSFTSGGLNEQFF. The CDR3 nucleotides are TGTGCCAGCAGCTTTACTAGCGGGGGACTGAATGAGCAGTTCTTC.